The source of this T cell receptor beta chain is a study of vaccination and CD4 T cells after COVID-19. Study summary: It was a median roughly 100 days after diagnosis, with a range of 35 to 161, that post-COVID samples were drawn.

The treatment here: roughly 10-day PBMC culture with coronavirus spike peptide pools or control peptides (ViraFEST assay). In regard to this clonotype: What it binds is unknown.

Germline V lookup: CDR1 MNHEY, CDR2 SMNVEV (reference sequence). Trimming took 7 bases from V and 0 from J, leaving 15 bases between them. CDR3 size: 16 residues. The assay that was used to sequence DNA from cultured CD4+ T cells was the Oncomine TCR Beta short-read assay. Scientists extracted genomic DNA from CD4+ T cells grown in culture. One entry per CDR3 protein results from TCRdb running MiXCR on the PCR reads. The sample lists around 9,300 distinct CDR3 sequences; 30% to 40% were seen once. The genes are TRBV27 and TRBJ2-2; D might be TRBD2 (5 bases). Sequenced sample: CD4+ T cells from blood, cultured in vitro. The origin of this receptor is a human donor who had recovered from COVID-19. CDR3 nucleotides: TGTGCCAGCAACGGCGAGGGCAAGTCGAACACCGGGGAGCTGTTTTTT. As protein: CASNGEGKSNTGELFF.